This paragraph covers one T cell receptor beta chain sequence. Its antigen is unidentified. The V and J ends lost 10 bases and 6 bases respectively, with 9 bases between them. The CDR3 runs to 11 residues. Germline values: CDR1 ENHRY, CDR2 SYGVKD. The PCR used 60 Vbeta and 13 Jbeta primers. Measured with immunoSEQ multiplex PCR; TCRdb has only the in-frame clones, and not every one. Here the sample spans about 160,000 clones, around 83% being singletons. The data are from a study of cytomegalovirus exposure and HLA in healthy donors. About the research overall: Genotyping showed 81% of 398 donors falling in the Caucasian-associated ancestry cluster. General observations from the study: Cytomegalovirus association was assigned to about 180 TCR beta chains.

The material sequenced was PBMCs. The sequence derives from a male donor in good health and CMV-seropositive. J is TRBJ2-2 and V is TRBV10-3; D is perhaps TRBD2 (5 bases). The CDR3 is CATTNAGELFF. The CDR3 DNA follows: TGTGCCACGACTAATGCCGGGGAGCTGTTTTTT.